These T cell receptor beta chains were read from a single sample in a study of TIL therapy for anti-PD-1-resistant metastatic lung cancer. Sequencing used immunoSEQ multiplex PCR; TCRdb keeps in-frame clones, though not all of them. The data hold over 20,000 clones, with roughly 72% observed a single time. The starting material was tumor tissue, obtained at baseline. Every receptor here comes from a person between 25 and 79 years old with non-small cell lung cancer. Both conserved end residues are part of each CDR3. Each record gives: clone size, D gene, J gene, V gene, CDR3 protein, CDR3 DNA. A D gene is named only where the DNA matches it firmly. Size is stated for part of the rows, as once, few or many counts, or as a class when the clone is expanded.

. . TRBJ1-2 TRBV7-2 CASSLVLGTVLNYGYTF TGTGCCAGCAGCTTAGTTTTAGGGACGGTGTTAAACTATGGCTACACCTTC
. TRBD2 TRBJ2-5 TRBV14 CASSVWRGVEETQYF TGTGCCAGCAGCGTTTGGCGGGGGGTAGAAGAGACCCAGTACTTC
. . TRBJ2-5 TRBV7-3 CASSPQGRGETQYF TGTGCCAGCAGCCCGCAGGGCCGAGGCGAGACCCAGTACTTC
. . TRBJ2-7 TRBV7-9 CASSLRAYEQYF TGTGCCAGCAGCTTGAGGGCCTACGAGCAGTACTTC
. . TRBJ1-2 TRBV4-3 CASSQDGHYGYTF TGCGCCAGCAGCCAAGATGGACACTATGGCTACACCTTC
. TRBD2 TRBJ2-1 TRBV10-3 CAISEGLAGRNEQFF TGTGCCATCAGTGAGGGACTAGCGGGGAGAAATGAGCAGTTCTTC
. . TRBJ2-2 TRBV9 CASTRGTGELFF TGTGCCAGCACACGGGGCACCGGGGAGCTGTTTTTT
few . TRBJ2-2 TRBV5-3 CARSLGRRPTGELFF TGTGCCAGAAGCTTAGGGCGGAGGCCCACCGGGGAGCTGTTTTTT
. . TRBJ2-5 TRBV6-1 CASSTRTYQETQYF TGTGCCAGCAGTACCCGGACGTACCAAGAGACCCAGTACTTC
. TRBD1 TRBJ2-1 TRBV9 CASSVDRGRGNEQFF TGTGCCAGCAGCGTAGACAGGGGGCGTGGGAATGAGCAGTTCTTC
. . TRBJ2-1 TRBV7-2 CASSLDSRGYNEQFF TGTGCCAGCAGCTTAGATAGCAGGGGCTACAATGAGCAGTTCTTC
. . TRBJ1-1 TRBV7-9 CASSSGWGSNTEAFF TGTGCCAGCAGCTCCGGGTGGGGGTCGAACACTGAAGCTTTCTTT
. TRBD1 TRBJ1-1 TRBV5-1 CASSLRTGEYTEAFF TGCGCCAGCAGCTTGAGGACAGGGGAATACACTGAAGCTTTCTTT
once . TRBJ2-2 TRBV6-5 CATMGRTTTGELFF TGTGCCACCATGGGCAGGACCACCACCGGGGAGCTGTTTTTT
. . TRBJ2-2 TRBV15 CATSNPVGGITGELFF TGTGCCACCAGCAATCCCGTGGGGGGAATTACGGGGGAGCTGTTTTTT
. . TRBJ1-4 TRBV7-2 CASSLAAGFTNEKLFF TGTGCCAGCAGCTTAGCGGCGGGTTTCACTAATGAAAAACTGTTTTTT
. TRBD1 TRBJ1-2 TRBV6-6 CASSYGAGGSGYTF TGTGCCAGCAGTTACGGGGCAGGGGGAAGTGGCTACACCTTC
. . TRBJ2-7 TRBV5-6 CASSLWDRYEQYF TGTGCCAGCAGCTTATGGGATCGCTACGAGCAGTACTTC
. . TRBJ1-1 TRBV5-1 CASSKVQENTEAFF TGCGCCAGCAGCAAAGTCCAGGAGAACACTGAAGCTTTCTTT
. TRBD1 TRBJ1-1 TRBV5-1 CASSLAPGQGGGTEAFF TGCGCCAGCAGCTTAGCCCCGGGACAGGGTGGAGGGACTGAAGCTTTCTTT
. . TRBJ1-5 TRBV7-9 CASSAPGDWEPQHF TGTGCCAGCAGCGCCCCGGGGGATTGGGAGCCCCAGCATTTT
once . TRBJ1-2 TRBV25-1 CASIDNNNYGYTF TGTGCCAGCATAGACAATAACAACTATGGCTACACCTTC